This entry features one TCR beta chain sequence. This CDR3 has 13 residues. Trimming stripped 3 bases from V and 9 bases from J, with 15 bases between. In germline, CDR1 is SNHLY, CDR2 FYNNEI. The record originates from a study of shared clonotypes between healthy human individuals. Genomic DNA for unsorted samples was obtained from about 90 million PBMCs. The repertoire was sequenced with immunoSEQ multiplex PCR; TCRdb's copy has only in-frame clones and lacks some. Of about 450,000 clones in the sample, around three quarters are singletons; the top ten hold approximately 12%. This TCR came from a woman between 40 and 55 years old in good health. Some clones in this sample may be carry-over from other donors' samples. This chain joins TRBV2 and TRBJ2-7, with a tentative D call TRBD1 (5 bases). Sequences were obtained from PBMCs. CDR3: CASSDPGPVGQYF. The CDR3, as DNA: TGTGCCAGCAGTGATCCAGGGCCGGTGGGGCAGTACTTC.